A single sample is the source of the 17 T cell receptor beta chains below, sequenced in a study of early T cells in non-severe SARS-CoV-2 infection. In TCRdb, the 5' RACE reads were re-called with MiXCR into one record per CDR3 protein. The table has more than 80,000 distinct CDR3 sequences, about 15% seen once. The sequenced sample was whole blood. The receptors here all came from an adult who was a healthcare worker with PCR-confirmed SARS-CoV-2 infection or an uninfected control (not recorded which).

This clonotype was recorded many times. The chain uses TRBV24-1 and TRBJ2-3; D may be TRBD2 (6 bases). The CDR3 is 14 residues long. The V end lost 4 bases, the J end lost 3 bases, and 10 bases lay between the germline ends. The germline V gene has CDR1 KGHDR and CDR2 SFDVKD. The CDR3 loop reads CATSEEGATDTQYF. The CDR3 DNA reads as TGTGCCACCAGTGAGGAGGGAGCTACAGATACGCAGTATTTT.

This clonotype showed up just a few times. The rearrangement joins TRBV3-1 to TRBJ2-3; 9 nucleotides align to TRBD2. Germline V gene data show CDR1 as LGHDT and CDR2 as YNNKEL (reference sequence). Trimming removed 1 base from V and 5 bases from J; junction bases left unmatched: 13. The CDR3 loop spans 18 amino acids. Written as DNA, the CDR3 is TGTGCCAGCAGCCAAGGTGTTAGCGGGAGAGGGGTCGGAGATACGCAGTATTTT. This translates into CASSQGVSGRGVGDTQYF.

This clonotype has more than one count but fewer than ten. This chain connects TRBV20-1 to TRBJ1-5; 10 nucleotides match TRBD1. V trimming: 5 bases; J trimming: 2 bases; junction bases outside the gene matches: 6. The CDR3 runs to 15 residues. CDR1 and CDR2 from the germline V gene are DFQATT and SNEGSKA (reference sequence). For the CDR3, the DNA is TGCAGTGCTGGGAAGACAGGGGGCCGCAATCAGCCCCAGCATTTT. It codes for CSAGKTGGRNQPQHF.

This sequence joins TRBV29-1 and TRBJ2-1; 7 bases are shared with TRBD2. The ends lost 4 bases at V and 6 bases at J; junction bases unmatched: 0. This CDR3 contains 11 residues. From germline, CDR1 is SQVTM and CDR2 ANQGSEA. CDR3 bases: TGCAGCGTTGCTAGCGGCAATGAGCAGTTCTTC. It yields the protein CSVASGNEQFF.

Ten or more counts support this clonotype. The chain couples TRBV2 to TRBJ2-7; 7 nucleotides match TRBD2. With 8 bases clipped from V and 2 bases from J, the junction kept 18 bases outside the gene matches. The V gene's germline CDR1 is SNHLY and CDR2 FYNNEI. The CDR3 consists of 17 residues. CDR3 bases: TGTGCCAGCCCCCCCCCGGCTAGCGGAGCAATTGCCTACGAGCAGTACTTC. This sequence encodes CASPPPASGAIAYEQYF.

This clonotype was observed many times. The chain employs TRBV28 and TRBJ2-7; D remains unclear. V lost 5 bases, J lost 1 base, and 21 bases lay in between. The CDR3 consists of 17 residues. Germline V gene data show CDR1 as MDHEN and CDR2 as SYDVKM. The CDR3 spells CASSARGAGPPSYEQYF. The CDR3 coding sequence is TGTGCCAGCAGTGCCCGAGGTGCTGGCCCACCTTCCTACGAGCAGTACTTC.

This clonotype was seen at least ten times. The rearrangement joins TRBV7-6 to TRBJ2-5, with D perhaps TRBD2 (6 bases). Trimming stripped 4 bases from V and 9 bases from J, with 15 bases between. This CDR3 comprises 13 residues. CDR1 and CDR2 from the germline V gene are SGHVS and FNYEAQ. The CDR3 is CASSWDSLTAQYF. In nucleotides, the CDR3 is TGTGCCAGCAGCTGGGACTCCCTCACGGCCCAGTACTTC. Combining the CDR3 with reference TRBV7-6 and TRBJ2-5 gives the whole variable domain GAGVSQSPRYKVTKRGQDVALRCDPISGHVSLYWYRQALGQGPEFLTYFNYEAQQDKSGLPNDRFSAERPEGSISTLTIQRTEQRDSAMYRCASSWDSLTAQYFGPGTRLLVL.

The sample holds a few counts of this clonotype. The chain uses TRBV13 and TRBJ2-7; unclear D gene. There are 14 residues in the CDR3. The V and J ends lost 0 bases and 0 bases respectively, with 6 bases between them. Germline CDR1 is PRHDT and CDR2 is FYEKMQ (reference sequence). This chain's CDR3 is CASSLGRSSYEQYF. The CDR3 DNA sequence: TGTGCCAGCAGCTTAGGTCGGAGCTCCTACGAGCAGTACTTC.

The chain has TRBV5-1 and TRBJ2-5, with D possibly being TRBD2 (6 bases). V shed 2 bases and J shed 4 bases, with 15 bases lying between them. This CDR3 spans 15 amino acids. The germline V gene encodes CDR1 SGHRS and CDR2 YFSETQ. DNA of the CDR3: TGCGCCAGCAGCTTCAGCGGAGGGACGGGAGAGACCCAGTACTTC. Its translation: CASSFSGGTGETQYF.

This sequence joins TRBV4-1 and TRBJ2-1; 8 nucleotides agree with TRBD2. Germline V gene lookup returns CDR1 MGHRA and CDR2 YSYEKL. The V gene end was trimmed by 1 base and the J gene end by 5 bases; junction bases not matched to a gene: 7. The CDR3 is 16 residues long. The CDR3 sequence: CASSQVPVTSDNEQFF. CDR3 DNA: TGCGCCAGCAGCCAAGTTCCCGTGACTAGCGACAATGAGCAGTTCTTC.

This clonotype was detected ten times or more. The chain has TRBV28 and TRBJ2-2, with D possibly matching TRBD2 (5 bases). CDR1 and CDR2 from the germline V gene are MDHEN and SYDVKM. CDR3 length equals 14 residues. The V end was cut by 5 bases, the J end by 7 bases, with 14 bases between. The CDR3 loop reads CASSPTGVGGELFF. As DNA, the CDR3 is TGTGCCAGCAGTCCTACCGGGGTTGGCGGGGAGCTGTTTTTT. Drawing the rest from reference TRBV28 and TRBJ2-2, the complete variable domain is DVKVTQSSRYLVKRTGEKVFLECVQDMDHENMFWYRQDPGLGLRLIYFSYDVKMKEKGDIPEGYSVSREKKERFSLILESASTNQTSMYLCASSPTGVGGELFFGEGSRLTVL.

This clonotype appeared a single time. V is TRBV27 and J is TRBJ2-1; TRBD1 agrees at 8 bases. The CDR3 covers 15 residues. CDR1 is MNHEY, CDR2 SMNVEV, per germline (reference sequence). V lost 2 bases and J lost 7; bases outside the gene matches: 7. The CDR3 bases are TGTGCCAGCAGTTTAGGGCAGGGGGCGCTTAATGAGCAGTTCTTC. Translation gives CASSLGQGALNEQFF.

The chain couples TRBV27 to TRBJ1-5; no reliable D call. Looked up from germline, CDR1 is MNHEY and CDR2 is SMNVEV (reference sequence). The CDR3 is 12 residues long. Trimming cost V 2 bases and J 6 bases, with 5 bases left between them. The CDR3 DNA follows: TGTGCCAGCAGTTTACCGGGTCAGCCCCAGCATTTT. Amino acids: CASSLPGQPQHF.

This clonotype has at least ten counts. This rearrangement joins TRBV12-3 or TRBV12-4 to TRBJ1-1, with D perhaps TRBD1 (6 bases). This CDR3 region has 14 residues. V was clipped by 4 bases and J by 4 bases, with 13 bases between them. CDR3 amino acids: CASSYKGGITEAFF. The CDR3 DNA is TGTGCCAGCAGTTATAAAGGGGGTATCACTGAAGCTTTCTTT.

This clonotype was observed a handful of times. This chain links TRBV6-5 with TRBJ1-6, with D possibly TRBD1 on 5 matching bases. The CDR3 has 14 amino acids. V gave up 6 bases and J gave up 10 bases, with 16 bases separating them. Germline CDR1 MNHEY, CDR2 SVGAGI. Written as DNA, the CDR3 is TGTGCCAGCAGCAGCACGGGGGAAGGGTCACCCCTCCACTTT. It translates to CASSSTGEGSPLHF.

This rearrangement joins TRBV29-1 to TRBJ1-1; 8 bases are a match to TRBD1. This CDR3 comprises 13 residues. In germline, CDR1 is SQVTM, CDR2 ANQGSEA. With 3 bases clipped from V and 1 base from J, the junction kept 1 base outside the gene matches. CDR3 DNA sequence: TGCAGCGTTGACAGGGGGCGGAACACTGAAGCTTTCTTT. Its protein product is CSVDRGRNTEAFF.

This clonotype was recorded a few times. This sequence joins TRBV7-2 and TRBJ2-7; TRBD1 matches at 7 bases. J gave up 2 bases and V 2 bases, and 15 bases lay outside the gene matches. The CDR3 runs 18 residues. CDR1 and CDR2 (germline): SGHTA, FQGNSA. This chain's CDR3 is CASSLFPPGGQLTYEQYF. The CDR3 DNA sequence: TGTGCCAGCAGCTTATTCCCCCCTGGGGGACAGCTAACCTACGAGCAGTACTTC.